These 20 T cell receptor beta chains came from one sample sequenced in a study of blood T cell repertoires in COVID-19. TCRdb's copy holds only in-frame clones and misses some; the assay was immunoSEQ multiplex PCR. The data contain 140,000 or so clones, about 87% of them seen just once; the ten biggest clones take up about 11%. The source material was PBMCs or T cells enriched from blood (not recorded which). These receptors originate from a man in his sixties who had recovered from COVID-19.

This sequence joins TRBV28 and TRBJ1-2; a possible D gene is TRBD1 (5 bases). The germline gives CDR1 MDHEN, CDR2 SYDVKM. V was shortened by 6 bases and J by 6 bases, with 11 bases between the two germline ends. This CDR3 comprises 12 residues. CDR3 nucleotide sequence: TGTGCCAGCAGAACGACAGTCCATGGCTACACCTTC. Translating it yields CASRTTVHGYTF.

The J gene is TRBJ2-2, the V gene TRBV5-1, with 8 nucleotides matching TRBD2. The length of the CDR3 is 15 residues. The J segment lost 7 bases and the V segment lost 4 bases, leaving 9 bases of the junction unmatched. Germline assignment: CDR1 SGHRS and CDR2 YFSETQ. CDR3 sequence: CASSVSGGFNGELFF. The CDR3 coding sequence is TGCGCCAGCAGCGTCAGCGGGGGTTTTAACGGGGAGCTGTTTTTT.

The DNA for the CDR3 is TGTGCCAGCTCACCACTCTCCAGTGACTATGGCTACACCTTC. It encodes CASSPLSSDYGYTF. The rearrangement joins TRBV18 to TRBJ1-2, with no clear D. This CDR3 region has 14 residues. CDR1 and CDR2 from the germline V gene are KGHSH and LQKENI. Trimming pared 1 base from V and 3 bases from J, leaving 9 bases between.

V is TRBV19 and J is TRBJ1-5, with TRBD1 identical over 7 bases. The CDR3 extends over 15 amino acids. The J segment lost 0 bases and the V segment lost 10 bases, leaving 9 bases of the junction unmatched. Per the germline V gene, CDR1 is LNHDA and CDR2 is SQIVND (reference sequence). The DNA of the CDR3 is TGTGCCACCAAAGAGACAGGGCATAGCAATCAGCCCCAGCATTTT. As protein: CATKETGHSNQPQHF.

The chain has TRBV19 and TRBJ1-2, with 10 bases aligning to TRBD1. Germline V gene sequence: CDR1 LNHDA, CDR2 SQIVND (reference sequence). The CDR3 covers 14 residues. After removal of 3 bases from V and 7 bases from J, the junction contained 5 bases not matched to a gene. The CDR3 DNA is TGTGCCAGTAGTATCGCCGGGACAGGGGTTGGCTACACCTTC. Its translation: CASSIAGTGVGYTF.

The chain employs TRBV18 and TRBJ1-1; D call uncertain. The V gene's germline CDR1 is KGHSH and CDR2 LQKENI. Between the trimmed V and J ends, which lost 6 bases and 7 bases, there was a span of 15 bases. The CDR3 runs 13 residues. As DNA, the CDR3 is TGTGCCAGCTCCCCCCTCGCTGCTATTGAAGCTTTCTTT. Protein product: CASSPLAAIEAFF.

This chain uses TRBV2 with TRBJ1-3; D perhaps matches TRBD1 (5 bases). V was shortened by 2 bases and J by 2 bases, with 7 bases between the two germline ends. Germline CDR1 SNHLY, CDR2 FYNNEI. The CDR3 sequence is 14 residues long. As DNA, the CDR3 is TGTGCCAGCAGTGAAATAGGGGCTGGAAACACCATATATTTT. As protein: CASSEIGAGNTIYF.

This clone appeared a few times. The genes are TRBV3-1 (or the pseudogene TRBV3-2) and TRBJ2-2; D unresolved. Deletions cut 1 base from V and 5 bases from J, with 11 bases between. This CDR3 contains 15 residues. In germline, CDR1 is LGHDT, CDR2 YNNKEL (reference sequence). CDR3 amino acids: CASSQGVSYTGELFF. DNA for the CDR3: TGTGCCAGCAGCCAAGGGGTTAGCTATACCGGGGAGCTGTTTTTT.

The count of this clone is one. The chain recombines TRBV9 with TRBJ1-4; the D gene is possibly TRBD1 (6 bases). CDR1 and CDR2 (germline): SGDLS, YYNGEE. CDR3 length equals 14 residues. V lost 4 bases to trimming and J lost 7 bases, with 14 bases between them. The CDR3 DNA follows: TGTGCCAGCAGCTGGACAGACAGATCTGAAAAACTGTTTTTT. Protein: CASSWTDRSEKLFF.

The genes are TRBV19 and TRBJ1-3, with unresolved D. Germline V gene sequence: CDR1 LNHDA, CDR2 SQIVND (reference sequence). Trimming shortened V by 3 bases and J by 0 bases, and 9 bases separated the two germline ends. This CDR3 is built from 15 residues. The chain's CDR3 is CASSIHGDSGNTIYF. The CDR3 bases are TGTGCCAGTAGTATCCACGGAGACTCTGGAAACACCATATATTTT.

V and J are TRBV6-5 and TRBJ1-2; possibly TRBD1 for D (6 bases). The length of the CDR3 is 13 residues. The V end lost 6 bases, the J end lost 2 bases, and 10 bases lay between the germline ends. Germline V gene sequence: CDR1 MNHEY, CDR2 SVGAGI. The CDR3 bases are TGTGCCAGCAGGGACAGTGGGAACTATGGCTACACCTTC. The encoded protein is CASRDSGNYGYTF.

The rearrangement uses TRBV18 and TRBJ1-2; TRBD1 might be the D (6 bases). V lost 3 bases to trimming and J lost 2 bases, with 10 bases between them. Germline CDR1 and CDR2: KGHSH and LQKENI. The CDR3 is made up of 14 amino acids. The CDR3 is CASSPSDRNYGYTF. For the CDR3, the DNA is TGTGCCAGCTCACCTTCCGACAGGAACTATGGCTACACCTTC.

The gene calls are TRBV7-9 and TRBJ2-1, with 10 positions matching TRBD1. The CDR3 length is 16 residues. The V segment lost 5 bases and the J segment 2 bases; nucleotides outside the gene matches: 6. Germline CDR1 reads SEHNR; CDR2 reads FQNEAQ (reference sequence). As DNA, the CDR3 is TGTGCCAGCAGCCCGACAGGGGGCCAGGCCTACAATGAGCAGTTCTTC. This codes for CASSPTGGQAYNEQFF.

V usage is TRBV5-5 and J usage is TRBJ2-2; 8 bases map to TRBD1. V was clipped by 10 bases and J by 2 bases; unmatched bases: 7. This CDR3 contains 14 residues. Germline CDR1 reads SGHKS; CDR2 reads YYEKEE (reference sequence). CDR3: CAWSGTGNTGELFF. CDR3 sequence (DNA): TGTGCCTGGTCCGGGACAGGTAACACCGGGGAGCTGTTTTTT.

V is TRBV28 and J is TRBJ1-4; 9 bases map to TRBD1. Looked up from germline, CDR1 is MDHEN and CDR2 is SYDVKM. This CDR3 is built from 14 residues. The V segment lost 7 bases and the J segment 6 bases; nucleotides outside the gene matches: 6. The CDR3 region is CASNTGTGHEKLFF. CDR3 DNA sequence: TGTGCCAGCAATACCGGGACAGGGCATGAAAAACTGTTTTTT.

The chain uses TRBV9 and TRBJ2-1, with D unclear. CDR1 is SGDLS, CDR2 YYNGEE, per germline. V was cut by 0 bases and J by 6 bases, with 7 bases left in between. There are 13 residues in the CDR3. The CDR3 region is CASSVDVGNEQFF. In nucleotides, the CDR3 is TGTGCCAGCAGCGTAGACGTCGGCAATGAGCAGTTCTTC.

This chain's CDR3 is CASSRALPPHSNTGELFF. In nucleotides, the CDR3 is TGTGCCAGCAGCAGGGCACTCCCCCCGCATTCGAACACCGGGGAGCTGTTTTTT. The V call is TRBV27, the J call TRBJ2-2; D may be TRBD1 (5 bases). CDR3 length: 18 residues. Germline CDR1 is MNHEY and CDR2 is SMNVEV (reference sequence). Trimming pared 6 bases from V and 0 bases from J, leaving 20 bases between.

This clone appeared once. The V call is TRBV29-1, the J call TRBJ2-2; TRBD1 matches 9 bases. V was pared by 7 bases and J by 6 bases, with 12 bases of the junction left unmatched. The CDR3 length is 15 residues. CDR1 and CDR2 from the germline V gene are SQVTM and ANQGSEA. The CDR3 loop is CSAFTGTGIAGELFF. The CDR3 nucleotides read TGCAGCGCCTTCACCGGGACAGGGATCGCCGGGGAGCTGTTTTTT.

The CDR3 loop reads CASSSPDRRNTEAFF. Here the CDR3 DNA reads TGTGCCAGCAGCTCCCCAGACAGGAGGAACACTGAAGCTTTCTTT. The chain is built from TRBV7-8 and TRBJ1-1; tentative D call: TRBD1 (6 bases). CDR1 and CDR2 from the germline V gene are SGHVS and FQNEAQ. Trimming pared 4 bases from V and 1 base from J, leaving 13 bases between. CDR3 size: 15 residues.

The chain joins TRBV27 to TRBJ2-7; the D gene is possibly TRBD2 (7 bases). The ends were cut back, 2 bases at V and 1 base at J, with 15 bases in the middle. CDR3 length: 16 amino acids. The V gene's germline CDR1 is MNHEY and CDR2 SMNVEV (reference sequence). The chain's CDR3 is CASSLAGAVRSYEQYF. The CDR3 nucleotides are TGTGCCAGCAGTTTAGCGGGGGCGGTCAGGTCCTACGAGCAGTACTTC.